This passage covers 5 T cell receptor beta chains from one sample sequenced in a study of cytomegalovirus exposure and HLA in healthy donors (dated by TCRdb to about 2017). Library preparation was by the immunoSEQ multiplex PCR assay. Entries here come from immuneACCESS through TCRdb and include only in-frame sequences with V and J called. Some clones fail to appear in such tables; in the studies checked, an unresolved V gene covers under half of the shortfall, and the cause of the remainder is unknown. The sample table contains 55,000 to 80,000 clones; only one count was recorded for around 96% of them. 1.4% of the sample is held by the ten biggest clonotypes. The sequenced material came from PBMCs. The receptors originated from a man aged 18-30 years in good health and CMV-seropositive.

The chain employs TRBV7-8 and TRBJ2-6, with no clear D. Trimming removed 3 bases at V and 5 bases at J, with 20 bases between. This CDR3 region has 18 residues. CDR1 and CDR2 (germline): SGHVS, FQNEAQ. The CDR3 sequence is CASSFNSYPQSRANVLTF. The CDR3 DNA reads TGTGCCAGCAGCTTCAACAGTTACCCACAAAGTCGGGCCAACGTCCTGACTTTC. Together with reference TRBV7-8 and TRBJ2-6, the CDR3 gives the full variable domain: GAGVSQSPRYKVAKRGQDVALRCDPISGHVSLFWYQQALGQGPEFLTYFQNEAQLDKSGLPSDRFFAERPEGSVSTLKIQRTQQEDSAVYLCASSFNSYPQSRANVLTFGAGSRLTVL.

The chain uses TRBV2 and TRBJ2-7; 10 nucleotides agree with TRBD1. This CDR3 is built from 14 residues. Losses at the gene ends were 7 bases for V and 6 bases for J; bases not matched to a gene: 9. CDR1 is SNHLY, CDR2 FYNNEI, per germline. The CDR3 is CASKRDRGKGEQYF. CDR3 bases: TGTGCCAGCAAACGGGACAGGGGTAAGGGCGAGCAGTACTTC. The full variable domain, rest sourced from reference TRBV2 and TRBJ2-7, is EPEVTQTPSHQVTQMGQEVILRCVPISNHLYFYWYRQILGQKVEFLVSFYNNEISEKSEIFDDQFSVERPDGSNFTLKIRSTKLEDSAMYFCASKRDRGKGEQYFGPGTRLTVT.

In this sample, this clone turned up once. This chain connects TRBV29-1 to TRBJ2-1; tentative D call: TRBD2 (7 bases). The CDR3 consists of 14 residues. Looked up from germline, CDR1 is SQVTM and CDR2 is ANQGSEA. V was shortened by 6 bases and J by 4 bases, with 16 bases between the two germline ends. The CDR3, as DNA: TGCAGCGTGCGCCGGGGAGGGGGGTACAATGAGCAGTTCTTC. It encodes CSVRRGGGYNEQFF.

The chain carries TRBV7-9 and TRBJ2-7; 7 nucleotides agree with TRBD1. Germline V gene data show CDR1 as SEHNR and CDR2 as FQNEAQ (reference sequence). V shed 5 bases and J 3 bases; nucleotides not matched to a gene: 7. This CDR3 contains 14 residues. The CDR3 is CASSHRAGGYEQYF. In DNA form, the CDR3 reads TGTGCCAGCAGCCACCGGGCAGGGGGCTACGAGCAGTACTTC. Supplemented by reference TRBV7-9 and TRBJ2-7, the full variable domain reads DTGVSQNPRHKITKRGQNVTFRCDPISEHNRLYWYRQTLGQGPEFLTYFQNEAQLEKSRLLSDRFSAERPKGSFSTLEIQRTEQGDSAMYLCASSHRAGGYEQYFGPGTRLTVT.

A single count supports this clone. The CDR3: CAILGTGSYEQYF. The CDR3 nucleotides are TGTGCCATCCTAGGGACAGGCTCCTACGAGCAGTACTTC. J is TRBJ2-7 and V is TRBV10-3; TRBD1 agrees at 8 bases. Germline lookup yields CDR1 ENHRY and CDR2 SYGVKD. J lost 0 bases, V lost 8 bases, and 3 bases had no gene match. CDR3 length: 13 amino acids.